What follows are 2 T cell receptor beta chains derived from one specimen sequenced in a study of breast tumors, draining lymph nodes, adjacent tissues. Breast cancer patients provided tissue from their axillary draining lymph nodes. TCRdb called the multiplex PCR reads again in MiXCR, with one record for every CDR3 protein. The table has roughly 130,000 distinct CDR3 sequences, approximately 29% seen once. Sequencing input: axillary lymph node tissue. The receptors stem from a female donor with breast cancer. Some clones in this sample may be carry-over from other donors' samples.

This clonotype was detected many times. CDR3 DNA sequence: TGTGCCAGCAGCTTGGAGGCAGGAGATACGCAGTATTTT. Translated, it gives CASSLEAGDTQYF. The chain is built from TRBV5-8 and TRBJ2-3; no firm D call. Germline CDR1 reads SGHTS; CDR2 reads YDEGEE. The CDR3 has 13 amino acids. Trimming cost V 0 bases and J 5 bases, with 7 bases left between them.

This clonotype was seen a few times. The chain joins TRBV7-9 to TRBJ1-1, with a tentative D call TRBD1 (6 bases). This CDR3 has 15 amino acids. Trimming removed 1 base at V and 6 bases at J, with 15 bases between. Germline CDR1 and CDR2: SEHNR and FQNEAQ (reference sequence). CDR3 DNA: TGTGCCAGCAGCTTAGGACAGGCATTCGTCGCTGAAGCTTTCTTT. Its translation is CASSLGQAFVAEAFF. Full variable domain (remainder filled in from reference TRBV7-9 and TRBJ1-1): DTGVSQNPRHKITKRGQNVTFRCDPISEHNRLYWYRQTLGQGPEFLTYFQNEAQLEKSRLLSDRFSAERPKGSFSTLEIQRTEQGDSAMYLCASSLGQAFVAEAFFGQGTRLTVV.